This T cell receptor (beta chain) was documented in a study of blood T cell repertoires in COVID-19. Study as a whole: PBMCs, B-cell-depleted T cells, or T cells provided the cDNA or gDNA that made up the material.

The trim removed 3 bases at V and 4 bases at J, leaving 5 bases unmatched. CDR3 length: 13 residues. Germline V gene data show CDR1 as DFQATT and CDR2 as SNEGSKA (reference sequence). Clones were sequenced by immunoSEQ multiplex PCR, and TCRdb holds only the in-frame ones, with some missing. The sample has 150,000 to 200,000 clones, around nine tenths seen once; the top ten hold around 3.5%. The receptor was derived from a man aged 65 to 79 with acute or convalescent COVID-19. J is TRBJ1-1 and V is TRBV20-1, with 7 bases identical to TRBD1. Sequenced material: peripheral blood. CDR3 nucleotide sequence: TGCAGTGCTAGTGCTCAGGGGGGCACTGAAGCTTTCTTT. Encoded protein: CSASAQGGTEAFF.